The T cell receptor (beta chain) under discussion was sequenced for a study of blood T cell repertoires in COVID-19. Whole-study context: Material from acute and convalescent COVID-19 was sourced from the United States, Italy and Spain.

Repertoires were generated with immunoSEQ multiplex PCR, while TCRdb's copy carries only in-frame clones and drops some. Among more than 200,000 clones listed, 65% to 90% were seen once. This CDR3 spans 17 amino acids. Looked up from germline, CDR1 is MDHEN and CDR2 is SYDVKM. The V end lost 8 bases, the J end lost 8 bases, and 27 bases lay between the germline ends. The chain links TRBV28 to TRBJ1-4; D is unresolved. The receptor was isolated from a woman aged 40 to 50 who had recovered from COVID-19. Specimen: peripheral blood. In DNA form, the CDR3 reads TGTGCCAGCGGGTCCAAGAAGCGGATGGATGGGGAGGAAAAACTGTTTTTT. Encoded protein: CASGSKKRMDGEEKLFF. Together with reference TRBV28 and TRBJ1-4, the CDR3 gives the full variable domain: DVKVTQSSRYLVKRTGEKVFLECVQDMDHENMFWYRQDPGLGLRLIYFSYDVKMKEKGDIPEGYSVSREKKERFSLILESASTNQTSMYLCASGSKKRMDGEEKLFFGSGTQLSVL.